This T cell receptor beta chain was sequenced during a study of T cell responses to AZD1222 COVID-19 vaccine. Worth noting for this clone: Its target is not known.

Overall study results and limits: It was only after the peak T cell response that any repertoires were sampled. Spike-specific TCR breadth and depth were elevated following two AZD1222 doses.

Profiling relied on immunoSEQ multiplex PCR, and the TCRdb table lists in-frame clones only, not all of them. This sample has approximately 100,000 clones, with more than 70% found just once. V dropped 0 bases and J dropped 0 bases, with 7 bases sitting between them. The CDR3 contains 16 residues. Germline V CDR1 and CDR2: SGHRS, YFSETQ. The chain employs TRBV5-1 and TRBJ1-6; D gene uncertain. This TCR derives from an adult in good health. This sample comprised peripheral blood, obtained on day 0 of AZD1222 vaccination. The CDR3 loop reads CASSLAGSSYNSPLHF. For the CDR3, the DNA is TGCGCCAGCAGCTTGGCAGGTAGCTCCTATAATTCACCCCTCCACTTT.